Included here is one T cell receptor (beta chain) sequence, with context. Its target is not known. This entry comes from a study of T cell responses to AZD1222 COVID-19 vaccine. The study's findings and limits: Females outnumbered males among donors, who were mostly white British; clonal diversity was possibly underestimated. Among those given AZD1222, only 6 or 7 were seropositive at baseline. Among spike-specific TCRs, nearly half reportedly target unmutated variant regions.

Looked up from germline, CDR1 is KGHSH and CDR2 is LQKENI. The CDR3 runs to 16 residues. V was cut by 5 bases and J by 1 base, with 17 bases left in between. Second-dose recipients at about 4 or about 12 weeks were treated as one pooled group. Profiling relied on immunoSEQ multiplex PCR, and the TCRdb table lists in-frame clones only, not all of them. The sample lists around 150,000 clones; under 95% were seen once. This TCR was recovered from an adult who received the AZD1222 COVID-19 vaccine. Sequencing used peripheral blood, obtained 28 days after the second AZD1222 dose. The V gene is TRBV18, the J gene TRBJ1-2, with D perhaps TRBD1 (5 bases). CDR3 bases: TGTGCCAGCTCATCCGCCGGGGCCGGATTTAACTATGGCTACACCTTC. This encodes CASSSAGAGFNYGYTF.